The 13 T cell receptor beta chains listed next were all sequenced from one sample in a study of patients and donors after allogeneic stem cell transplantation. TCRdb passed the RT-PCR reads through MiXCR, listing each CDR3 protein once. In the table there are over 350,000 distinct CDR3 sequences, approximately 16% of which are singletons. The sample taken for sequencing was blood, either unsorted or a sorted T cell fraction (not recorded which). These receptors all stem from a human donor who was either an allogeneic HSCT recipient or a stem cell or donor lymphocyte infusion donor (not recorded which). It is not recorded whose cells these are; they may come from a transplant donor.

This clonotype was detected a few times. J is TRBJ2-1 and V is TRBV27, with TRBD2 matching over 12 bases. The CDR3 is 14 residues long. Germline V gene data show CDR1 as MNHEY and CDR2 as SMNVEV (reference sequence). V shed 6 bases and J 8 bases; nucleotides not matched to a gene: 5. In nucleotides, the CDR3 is TGTGCCAGCAGCCCGGGACTAGCGGGCTATGAGCAGTTCTTC. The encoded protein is CASSPGLAGYEQFF.

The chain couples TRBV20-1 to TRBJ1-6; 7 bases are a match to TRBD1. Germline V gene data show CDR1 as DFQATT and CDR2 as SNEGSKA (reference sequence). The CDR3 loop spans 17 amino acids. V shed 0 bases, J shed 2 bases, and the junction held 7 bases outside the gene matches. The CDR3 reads CSAREGDRAAYNSPLHF. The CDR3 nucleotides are TGCAGTGCTAGAGAAGGTGACAGGGCGGCCTATAATTCACCCCTCCACTTT.

CDR3 region: CSVESDTQYF. CDR3 sequence (DNA): TGCAGCGTTGAGTCAGATACGCAGTATTTT. The chain is built from TRBV29-1 and TRBJ2-3, with D uncertain. CDR1 SQVTM and CDR2 ANQGSEA come from the germline V gene. V lost 3 bases and J lost 4, with 2 bases in between. The CDR3 is made up of 10 amino acids.

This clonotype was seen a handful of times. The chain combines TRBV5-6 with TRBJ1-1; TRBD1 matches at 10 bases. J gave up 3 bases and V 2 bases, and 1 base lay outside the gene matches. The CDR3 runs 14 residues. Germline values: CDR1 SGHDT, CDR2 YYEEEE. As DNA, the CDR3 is TGTGCCAGCAGCTTCGACAGGGGGCACACTGAAGCTTTCTTT. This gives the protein CASSFDRGHTEAFF.

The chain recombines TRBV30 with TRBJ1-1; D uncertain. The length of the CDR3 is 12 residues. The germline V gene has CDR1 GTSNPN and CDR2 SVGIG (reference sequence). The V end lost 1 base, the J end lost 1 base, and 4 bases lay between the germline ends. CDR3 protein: CAWSGTNTEAFF. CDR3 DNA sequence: TGTGCCTGGAGTGGGACGAACACTGAAGCTTTCTTT.

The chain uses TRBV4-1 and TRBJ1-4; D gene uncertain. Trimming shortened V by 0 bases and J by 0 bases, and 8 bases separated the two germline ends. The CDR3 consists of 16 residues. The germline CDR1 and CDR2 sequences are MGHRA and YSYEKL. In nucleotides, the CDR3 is TGCGCCAGCAGCCAAGAACAACTGGCAACTAATGAAAAACTGTTTTTT. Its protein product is CASSQEQLATNEKLFF.

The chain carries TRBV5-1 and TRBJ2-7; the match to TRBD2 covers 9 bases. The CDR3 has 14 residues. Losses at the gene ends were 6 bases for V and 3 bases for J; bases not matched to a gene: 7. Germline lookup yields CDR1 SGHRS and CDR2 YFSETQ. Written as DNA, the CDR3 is TGCGCCAGCACCTGGACTAGCGAATACTACGAGCAGTACTTC. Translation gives CASTWTSEYYEQYF.

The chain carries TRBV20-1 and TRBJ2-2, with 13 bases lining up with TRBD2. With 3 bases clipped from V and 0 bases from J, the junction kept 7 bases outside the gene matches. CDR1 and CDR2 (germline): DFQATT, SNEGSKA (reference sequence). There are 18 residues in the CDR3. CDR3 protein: CSASGVLAGGPNTGELFF. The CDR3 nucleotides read TGCAGTGCTAGTGGGGTACTAGCGGGGGGGCCGAACACCGGGGAGCTGTTTTTT.

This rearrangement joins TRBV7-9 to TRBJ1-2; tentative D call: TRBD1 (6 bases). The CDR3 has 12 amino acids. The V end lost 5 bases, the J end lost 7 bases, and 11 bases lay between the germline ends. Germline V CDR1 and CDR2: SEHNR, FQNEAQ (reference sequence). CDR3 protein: CASSTGLLGYTF. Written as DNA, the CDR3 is TGTGCCAGCAGCACAGGGTTACTTGGCTACACCTTC.

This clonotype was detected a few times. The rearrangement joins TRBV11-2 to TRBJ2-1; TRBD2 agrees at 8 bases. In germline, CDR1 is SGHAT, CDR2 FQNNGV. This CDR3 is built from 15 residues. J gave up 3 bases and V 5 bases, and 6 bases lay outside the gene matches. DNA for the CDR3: TGTGCCAGCAGCCGTGGCGGGAGGAGCTACAATGAGCAGTTCTTC. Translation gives CASSRGGRSYNEQFF.

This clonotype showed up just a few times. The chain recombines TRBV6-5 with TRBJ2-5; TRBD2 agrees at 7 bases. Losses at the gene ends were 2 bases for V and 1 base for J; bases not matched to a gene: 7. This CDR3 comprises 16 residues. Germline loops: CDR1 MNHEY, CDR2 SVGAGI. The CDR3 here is CASSYLGLAVQETQYF. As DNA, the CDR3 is TGTGCCAGCAGTTACCTGGGGCTAGCGGTCCAAGAGACCCAGTACTTC.

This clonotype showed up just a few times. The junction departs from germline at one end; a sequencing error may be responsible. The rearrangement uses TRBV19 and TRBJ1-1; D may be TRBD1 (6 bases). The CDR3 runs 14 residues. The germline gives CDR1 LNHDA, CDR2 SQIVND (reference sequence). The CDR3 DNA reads TGTGCCAGTAGGAGAACAGGGAGATTTAGGACCAAGTCATTT. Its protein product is CASRRTGRFRTKSF.

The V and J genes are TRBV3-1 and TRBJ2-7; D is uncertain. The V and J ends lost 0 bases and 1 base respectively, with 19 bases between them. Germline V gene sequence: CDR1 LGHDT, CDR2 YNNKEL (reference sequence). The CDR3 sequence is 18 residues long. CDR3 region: CASSQDLGQPPTSYEQYF. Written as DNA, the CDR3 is TGTGCCAGCAGCCAAGATCTAGGCCAACCCCCCACTTCCTACGAGCAGTACTTC.